The T cell receptor beta chain under discussion was sequenced for a study of T cells after yellow fever vaccination. Study information: Where fractions had low cell numbers, libraries were prepared from them with the SMART-Seq v4 Ultra Low Input RNA kit. Study-level findings and limits: Abundant clonotypes (contaminants from the bulk population) could be present in FACS-sorted repertoires.

This clonotype has a handful of counts. Its antigen remains unknown. Trimming stripped 2 bases from V and 1 base from J, with 14 bases between. The CDR3 has 16 amino acids. CDR1 and CDR2 from the germline V gene are ENHRY and SYGVKD. MiXCR was run by TCRdb on the 5' RACE reads, yielding one entry per CDR3 protein. The repertoire holds 250,000 to 400,000 distinct CDR3 sequences, with over 3.5% as singletons. The rearrangement joins TRBV10-3 to TRBJ1-1; D is ambiguous. Sequencing was performed on PBMCs, taken 5 days after the yellow fever booster vaccination. The TCR sequence derives from a man between 18 and 29 years old who received the YFV17D yellow fever vaccine. CDR3 bases: TGTGCCATCAGTGAGAGGGATTGGACTGGGAACACTGAAGCTTTCTTT. This codes for CAISERDWTGNTEAFF.